The clone carrying this TCR beta chain was seen a few times. The data originate from a study of T cells in Graves' hyperthyroidism and ophthalmopathy. Overall study: Upon initial diagnosis and before any treatment, peripheral blood was collected.

From RNA transcripts, TCR beta CDR3 regions were amplified. The HTBI primer set served for first-round RT-PCR of the TCR CDR3. Each CDR3 protein gets one entry after TCRdb re-called the multiplex PCR reads with MiXCR. The sample contains around 600,000 distinct CDR3 sequences, about a sixth of which appear only once. This receptor was identified in a woman between 35 and 50 years old with Graves' ophthalmopathy. The sequenced sample consisted of blood.

CDR3 sequence (DNA): TGTGCCAGCAGCGTGGGAGAGGGGACAGGGAGTGAGACCCAGTACTTC. Its translation: CASSVGEGTGSETQYF. This chain joins TRBV9 and TRBJ2-5; TRBD1 matches 9 bases. CDR1 and CDR2 (germline): SGDLS, YYNGEE. The CDR3 length is 16 residues. Unmatched junction bases numbered 10, after V lost 2 bases and J lost 5 bases.